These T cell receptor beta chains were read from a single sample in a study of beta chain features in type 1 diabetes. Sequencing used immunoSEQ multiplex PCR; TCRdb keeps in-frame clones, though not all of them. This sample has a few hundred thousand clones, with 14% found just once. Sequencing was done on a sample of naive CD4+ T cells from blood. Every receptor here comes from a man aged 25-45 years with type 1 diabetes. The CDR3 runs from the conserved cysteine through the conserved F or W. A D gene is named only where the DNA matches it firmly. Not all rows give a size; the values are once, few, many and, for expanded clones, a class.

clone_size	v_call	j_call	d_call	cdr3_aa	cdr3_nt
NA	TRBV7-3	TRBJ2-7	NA	CASSLLPSSYEQYF	TGTGCCAGCAGCTTACTACCGAGCTCCTACGAGCAGTACTTC
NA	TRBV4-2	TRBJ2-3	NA	CASSREARDTQYF	TGTGCCAGCAGCCGCGAAGCGCGAGATACGCAGTATTTT
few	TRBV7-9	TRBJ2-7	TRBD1	CASSLESIGTGRNEQYF	TGTGCCAGCAGCTTGGAGTCCATCGGGACAGGGAGAAACGAGCAGTACTTC
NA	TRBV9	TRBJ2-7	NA	CASSPRLGEQYF	TGTGCCAGCAGCCCCAGGTTGGGCGAGCAGTACTTC
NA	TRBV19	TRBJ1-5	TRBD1	CASTYRGTGQPQHF	TGTGCCAGTACGTACAGGGGGACTGGGCAGCCCCAGCATTTT
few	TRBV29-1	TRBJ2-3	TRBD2	CSVGLAGDTQYF	TGCAGCGTAGGACTAGCCGGAGATACGCAGTATTTT
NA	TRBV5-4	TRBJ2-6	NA	CASSLVQASGANVLTF	TGTGCCAGCAGCTTGGTGCAGGCCTCTGGGGCCAACGTCCTGACTTTC
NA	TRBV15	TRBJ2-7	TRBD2	CATSRVLAGSYEQYF	TGTGCCACCAGCAGAGTACTAGCGGGATCCTACGAGCAGTACTTC
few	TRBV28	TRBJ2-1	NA	CASSPSSYNEQFF	TGTGCCAGCAGCCCTAGCTCCTACAATGAGCAGTTCTTC
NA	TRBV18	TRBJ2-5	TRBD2	CASSPRLAGSETQYF	TGTGCCAGCTCACCACGCCTAGCGGGTTCGGAGACCCAGTACTTC
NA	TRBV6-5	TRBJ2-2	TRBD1	CASSLLGTGKGRELFF	TGTGCCAGCAGTTTACTCGGGACAGGGAAGGGTAGGGAGCTGTTTTTT
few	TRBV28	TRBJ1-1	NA	CASSPEGLNTEAFF	TGTGCCAGCAGCCCGGAGGGCCTGAACACTGAAGCTTTCTTT
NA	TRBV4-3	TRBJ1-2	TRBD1	CASSQTTGDGYTF	TGCGCCAGCAGCCAGACAACAGGGGATGGCTACACCTTC
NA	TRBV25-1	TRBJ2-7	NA	CASARESRYEQYF	TGTGCCAGCGCACGAGAAAGTCGGTACGAGCAGTACTTC
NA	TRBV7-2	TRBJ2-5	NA	CASSLGMSSAQETQYF	TGTGCCAGCAGCTTAGGGATGTCTAGCGCACAAGAGACCCAGTACTTC
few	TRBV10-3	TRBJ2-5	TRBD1	CAISELQGGETQYF	TGTGCCATCAGTGAGTTACAGGGGGGAGAGACCCAGTACTTC
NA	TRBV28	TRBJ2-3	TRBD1	CASSIQTGSTDTQYF	TGTGCCAGCAGCATTCAGACAGGGAGCACAGATACGCAGTATTTT
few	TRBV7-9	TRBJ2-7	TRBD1	CASSKPGQGIHEQYF	TGTGCCAGCAGCAAACCGGGACAGGGTATCCACGAGCAGTACTTC
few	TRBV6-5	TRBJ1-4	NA	CASSYSPTGYNEKLFF	TGTGCCAGCAGTTACTCCCCGACAGGTTATAATGAAAAACTGTTTTTT
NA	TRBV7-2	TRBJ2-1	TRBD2	CASSIQTSGSYNEQFF	TGTGCCAGCAGCATACAAACTAGCGGCTCCTACAATGAGCAGTTCTTC
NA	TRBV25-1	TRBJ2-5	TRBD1	CASSPLRQGVSETQYF	TGTGCCAGCAGCCCCCTCAGACAGGGGGTAAGTGAGACCCAGTACTTC
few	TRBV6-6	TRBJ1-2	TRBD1	CASRTGPNYGYTF	TGTGCCAGCCGGACAGGCCCTAACTATGGCTACACCTTC
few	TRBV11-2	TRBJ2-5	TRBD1	CASSLGTQGGRETQYF	TGTGCCAGCAGCTTAGGGACACAGGGGGGCAGGGAGACCCAGTACTTC
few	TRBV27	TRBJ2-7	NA	CASSLKRSYEQYF	TGTGCCAGCAGCCTTAAGAGGAGTTACGAGCAGTACTTC
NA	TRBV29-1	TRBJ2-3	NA	CSVEGGQRATDTQYF	TGCAGCGTTGAAGGGGGTCAGCGGGCCACAGATACGCAGTATTTT
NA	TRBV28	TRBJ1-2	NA	CASSSGRGAYGYTF	TGTGCCAGCAGTTCTGGAAGGGGCGCCTATGGCTACACCTTC
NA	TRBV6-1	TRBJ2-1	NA	CASSDARPQFF	TGTGCCAGCAGCGACGCGCGGCCACAGTTCTTC
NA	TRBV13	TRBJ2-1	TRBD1	CASSPTGTGLYNEQFF	TGTGCCAGCAGCCCAACCGGGACAGGGTTGTACAATGAGCAGTTCTTC
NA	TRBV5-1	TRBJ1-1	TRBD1	CASSPGQGTVAFF	TGCGCCAGCAGCCCGGGACAGGGAACGGTAGCTTTCTTT
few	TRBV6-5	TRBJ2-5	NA	CASSYSISGLKTQYF	TGTGCCAGCAGTTACTCGATCTCGGGTTTGAAGACCCAGTACTTC
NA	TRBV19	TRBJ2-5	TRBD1	CASSTVGQAVGKYF	TGTGCCAGTAGTACTGTCGGACAGGCGGTTGGAAAGTACTTC
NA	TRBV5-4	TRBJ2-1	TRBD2	CASSSPTGAALAGEFF	TGTGCCAGCAGCTCCCCTACAGGGGCCGCACTAGCGGGAGAGTTCTTC
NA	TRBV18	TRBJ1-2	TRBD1	CASSPGQGAYGYTF	TGTGCCAGCTCCCCGGGACAGGGGGCCTATGGCTACACCTTC
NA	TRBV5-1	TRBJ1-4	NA	CASSLRDRNEKLFF	TGCGCCAGCAGCTTACGGGATCGTAATGAAAAACTGTTTTTT
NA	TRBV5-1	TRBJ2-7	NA	CASSLDSPYEQYF	TGCGCCAGCAGCTTGGATAGTCCCTACGAGCAGTACTTC
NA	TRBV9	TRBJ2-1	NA	CASSGKRSSYNEQFF	TGTGCCAGCAGCGGTAAGCGGAGCTCCTACAATGAGCAGTTCTTC
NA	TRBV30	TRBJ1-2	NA	CAWGSWGSDGYTF	TGTGCCTGGGGTTCGTGGGGCTCGGATGGCTACACCTTC
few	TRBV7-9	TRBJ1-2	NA	CASSPHRVDYGYTF	TGTGCCAGCAGCCCCCACAGGGTGGACTATGGCTACACCTTC
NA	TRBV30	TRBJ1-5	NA	CAWRQAGNQPQHF	TGTGCCTGGAGGCAGGCAGGCAATCAGCCCCAGCATTTT
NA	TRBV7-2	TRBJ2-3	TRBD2	CASSLTSGNTQYF	TGTGCCAGCAGCTTGACTAGCGGGAATACGCAGTATTTT
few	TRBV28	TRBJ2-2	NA	CASTLGGQVGELFF	TGTGCCAGCACTCTCGGGGGGCAGGTCGGGGAGCTGTTTTTT
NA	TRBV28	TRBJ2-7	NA	CASRSGPTYEQYF	TGTGCCAGCAGAAGCGGACCCACCTACGAGCAGTACTTC
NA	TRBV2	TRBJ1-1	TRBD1	CALRPGQGANTEAFF	TGTGCCCTTAGACCGGGACAGGGGGCAAACACTGAAGCTTTCTTT
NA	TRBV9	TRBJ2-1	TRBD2	CASSGGGSSYNEQFF	TGTGCCAGCAGCGGGGGCGGGAGCTCCTACAATGAGCAGTTCTTC